A single sample gave rise to the 22 T cell receptor beta chains below, sequenced in a study of monozygotic twins with inflammatory bowel disease. TCRdb reanalyzed the 5' RACE reads, giving one entry per CDR3 protein sequence and no DNA. Its clone listing holds some 300,000 distinct CDR3 sequences. Material for sequencing was blood. These receptors all come from a human donor with ulcerative colitis or Crohn's disease, or a healthy co-twin of an affected twin (not recorded which).

The chain combines TRBV20-1 with TRBJ2-5; TCRdb proposes TRBD2, but this gene call is untestable without DNA. Looked up from germline, CDR1 is DFQATT and CDR2 is SNEGSKA (reference sequence). The CDR3 is 17 residues long. The CDR3 here is CSARRASGGASAKTQYF.

V and J are TRBV7-3 and TRBJ2-5; the TCRdb D gene call, TRBD2, has no DNA to confirm it. The CDR3 extends over 16 amino acids. The germline V gene has CDR1 SGHTA and CDR2 FQGTGA. CDR3 in amino acids: CASSLLRTSAKETQYF.

This sequence joins TRBV29-1 and TRBJ1-2. This CDR3 is built from 13 residues. Germline loops: CDR1 SQVTM, CDR2 ANQGSEA. This chain's CDR3 is CSVGGFGRYGYTF.

J is TRBJ2-5 and V is TRBV29-1. Germline CDR1 reads SQVTM; CDR2 reads ANQGSEA. The CDR3 consists of 12 residues. This CDR3 is CSAYTNGETQYF.

V gene TRBV20-1 combines with J gene TRBJ2-2. CDR1 and CDR2 (germline): DFQATT, SNEGSKA (reference sequence). The CDR3 covers 14 residues. This CDR3 is CSARRRANTGELFF.

The V and J genes are TRBV19 and TRBJ2-1; TCRdb names TRBD2, which stays unverified in the absence of DNA. CDR3 length equals 15 residues. Germline assignment: CDR1 LNHDA and CDR2 SQIVND (reference sequence). The CDR3 loop reads CASSISASGRNEQFF.

The chain employs TRBV12-3 or TRBV12-4 and TRBJ2-7; lacking DNA, the TRBD1 call made by TCRdb goes unchecked. This CDR3 has 14 amino acids. This CDR3 reads CASSMDPRTVEQYF.

The CDR3 loop is CASRVDRVPYEQYF. The chain uses TRBV6-6 and TRBJ2-7; TCRdb proposes TRBD1, but this gene call is untestable without DNA. This CDR3 has 14 residues. Per germline, CDR1 MNHNY and CDR2 SVGAGI (reference sequence).

The rearrangement links TRBV10-1 to TRBJ2-2; absent DNA, TCRdb's TRBD2 call cannot be checked. CDR3 length equals 16 residues. In germline, CDR1 is WNHNN, CDR2 SYGVQD (reference sequence). CDR3: CASRFHRWDSTGELFF.

V gene TRBV7-2 combines with J gene TRBJ1-2. This CDR3 contains 13 residues. Germline V gives CDR1 SGHTA, CDR2 FQGNSA. This CDR3 reads CASSLGGTYGYTF.

This sequence joins TRBV19 and TRBJ2-7; the D gene TCRdb calls, TRBD1, cannot be checked with no DNA. The CDR3 is made up of 16 amino acids. Germline values: CDR1 LNHDA, CDR2 SQIVND (reference sequence). This chain's CDR3 is CASSIDEDWDIYEQYF.

The chain couples TRBV7-3 to TRBJ1-2; with no DNA, the TCRdb D assignment of TRBD1 cannot be verified. The CDR3 is 14 residues long. Germline lookup yields CDR1 SGHTA and CDR2 FQGTGA. The CDR3 is CASSPTGTSYGYIF.

J is TRBJ2-7 and V is TRBV20-1; TCRdb gives TRBD1 as the D gene, but with no DNA this cannot be confirmed. The germline CDR1 and CDR2 sequences are DFQATT and SNEGSKA (reference sequence). CDR3 length: 14 amino acids. The CDR3 loop reads CSAIHPTGNYEQYF.

V and J are TRBV20-1 and TRBJ2-5; TCRdb calls TRBD2, which cannot be checked without DNA. This CDR3 spans 16 amino acids. In germline, CDR1 is DFQATT, CDR2 SNEGSKA (reference sequence). CDR3 sequence: CSALYSGTISQETQYF.

V and J are TRBV4-3 and TRBJ2-1; checking the TCRdb D call of TRBD2 is not possible without DNA. CDR1 and CDR2 from the germline V gene are LGHNA and YSLEER. The CDR3 is 16 amino acids. This CDR3 reads CASSHGTSDRLNEQFF.

This rearrangement joins TRBV29-1 to TRBJ2-2. There are 11 residues in the CDR3. In germline, CDR1 is SQVTM, CDR2 ANQGSEA. CDR3 protein: CSVAWVGELFF.

The chain has TRBV28 and TRBJ2-7; TCRdb lists TRBD1, though no DNA is available to test this call. CDR1 is MDHEN, CDR2 SYDVKM, per germline. The CDR3 is 15 residues long. CDR3 sequence reads: CASSGQAKGSYEQYF.

This CDR3 reads CASSPGQGRRLRGYTF. The chain has TRBV12-3 or TRBV12-4 and TRBJ1-2; TCRdb indicates TRBD1, and absent DNA this call remains unverified. The CDR3 runs to 16 residues.

The V and J genes are TRBV15 and TRBJ2-5; no DNA is available, so the TRBD1 call from TCRdb remains unchecked. Germline values: CDR1 LNHNV, CDR2 YYDKDF (reference sequence). This CDR3 spans 15 amino acids. CDR3 region: CATSAPLHGRRTQYF.

The chain combines TRBV6-6 with TRBJ1-1. CDR3 length equals 14 residues. In germline, CDR1 is MNHNY, CDR2 SVGAGI (reference sequence). The chain's CDR3 is CASSYSGRNTEAFF.

The chain's CDR3 is CASRYGKGGEKLFF. The gene calls are TRBV27 and TRBJ1-4. This CDR3 comprises 14 residues. CDR1 and CDR2 from the germline V gene are MNHEY and SMNVEV (reference sequence). Variable domain in full (rest from reference TRBV27 and TRBJ1-4): EAQVTQNPRYLITVTGKKLTVTCSQNMNHEYMSWYRQDPGLGLRQIYYSMNVEVTDKGDVPEGYKVSRKEKRNFPLILESPSPNQTSLYFCASRYGKGGEKLFFGSGTQLSVL.

The genes are TRBV7-9 and TRBJ1-2; TCRdb's D call, TRBD1, is unchecked because there is no DNA. There are 14 residues in the CDR3. Looked up from germline, CDR1 is SEHNR and CDR2 is FQNEAQ (reference sequence). CDR3 region: CASSPGTGHYGYTF.